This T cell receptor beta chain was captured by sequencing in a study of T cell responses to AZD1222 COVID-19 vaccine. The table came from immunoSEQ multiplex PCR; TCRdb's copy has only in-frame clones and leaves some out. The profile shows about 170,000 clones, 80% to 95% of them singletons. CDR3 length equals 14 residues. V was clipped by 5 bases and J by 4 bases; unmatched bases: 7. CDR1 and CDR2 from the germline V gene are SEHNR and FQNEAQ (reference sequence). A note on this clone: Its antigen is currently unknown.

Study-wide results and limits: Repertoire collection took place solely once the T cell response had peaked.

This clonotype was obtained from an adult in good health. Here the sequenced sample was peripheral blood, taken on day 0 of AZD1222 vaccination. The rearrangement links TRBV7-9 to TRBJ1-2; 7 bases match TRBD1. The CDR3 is CASSRPGTVYGYTF. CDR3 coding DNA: TGTGCCAGCAGCCGACCCGGGACAGTCTATGGCTACACCTTC. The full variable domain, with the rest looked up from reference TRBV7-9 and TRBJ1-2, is DTGVSQNPRHKITKRGQNVTFRCDPISEHNRLYWYRQTLGQGPEFLTYFQNEAQLEKSRLLSDRFSAERPKGSFSTLEIQRTEQGDSAMYLCASSRPGTVYGYTFGSGTRLTVV.